This TCR beta chain was profiled in a study of T cell responses to AZD1222 COVID-19 vaccine. Overall study context: Second doses at about 4 or about 12 weeks were pooled.

Concerning this clone itself: Its target is unknown.

TCRdb keeps only in-frame clones here, not all; method: immunoSEQ multiplex PCR. This table has more than 70,000 clones, around 84% appearing once. Points from the study as a whole: White British people made up most donors, females outnumbered males, and clonal diversity was possibly underestimated.

The receptor was isolated from an adult in good health. The material was peripheral blood, obtained on day 0 of AZD1222 vaccination.

The CDR3 here is CASSSPTGGNYGYTF. CDR3 nucleotide sequence: TGTGCCAGCAGTTCCCCGACAGGGGGCAACTATGGCTACACCTTC. The chain employs TRBV27 and TRBJ1-2; 10 nucleotides line up with TRBD1. The CDR3 has 15 residues. V shed 4 bases, J shed 2 bases, and the junction held 4 bases outside the gene matches. Germline CDR1 and CDR2: MNHEY and SMNVEV (reference sequence).